The 7 T cell receptor beta chains listed next were all sequenced from one sample in a study of tumor and adjacent non-tumor tissue in lung cancer. Three rounds of nested PCR, following a modified ARM-PCR protocol, produced the TCRbeta library. TCRdb recomputed calls from the multiplex PCR reads with MiXCR, one row per CDR3 protein. The sample lists 75,000 to 95,000 distinct CDR3 sequences, 65% to 80% occurring once. The template was RNA from unsorted bulk tissue. The normal lung tissue was taken more than 3 cm from the tumor edge. The sample taken for sequencing was distant non-tumor lung tissue. The receptors stem from a woman in her 50s with non-small cell lung cancer.

Of note for this clonotype: Given the absence of the conserved phenylalanine or tryptophan at the CDR3 end, a read error is likely. This chain joins TRBV12-3 or TRBV12-4 and TRBJ2-2; D unresolved. The CDR3 is made up of 15 amino acids. Trimming cost V 11 bases and J 4 bases, with 20 bases left between them. The CDR3 nucleotides are TGTGCCGGCACACGTCATTTGTCCGTCACCGGGGAGCTGTTTATT. The encoded protein is CAGTRHLSVTGELFI.

V gene TRBV6-6 combines with J gene TRBJ2-7; D not certain. The CDR3 runs 13 residues. Germline assignment: CDR1 MNHNY and CDR2 SVGAGI (reference sequence). V was trimmed by 8 bases and J by 2 bases, leaving 13 bases between them. In DNA, the CDR3 is TGTGCCAGCTCTTTGGATCCAACCTACGAGCAGTACTTC. Amino acid sequence: CASSLDPTYEQYF.

Concerning this clonotype itself: At one of its ends the junction is not consistent with the germline gene, which may arise from a read error. The chain links TRBV11-1 to TRBJ2-1; TRBD1 agrees at 7 bases. The CDR3 sequence is 14 residues long. Per the germline V gene, CDR1 is SGHAT and CDR2 is FQDESV (reference sequence). DNA of the CDR3: TGTGTCAGCAGCTTAAGAGGGGGCCGGTATAAGCAATTCTTC. This gives the protein CVSSLRGGRYKQFF.

V gene TRBV6-5 combines with J gene TRBJ2-7; D is perhaps TRBD2 (5 bases). V was shortened by 5 bases and J by 3 bases, with 23 bases between the two germline ends. The CDR3 has 17 amino acids. Germline V CDR1 and CDR2: MNHEY, SVGAGI. The CDR3 DNA reads TGTGCCAGCAGTAGCCGTGGCGTTGCGCGGGTCTACTACGAGCAGTACTTC. This encodes CASSSRGVARVYYEQYF.

The chain carries TRBV11-2 and TRBJ2-7; TRBD1 or TRBD2 may be the D gene (5 bases each). Germline CDR1 SGHAT, CDR2 FQNNGV. The ends were cut back, 5 bases at V and 10 bases at J, with 21 bases in the middle. CDR3 length equals 14 residues. The CDR3 sequence: CASSQESGPGEQYF. The CDR3 region has the DNA TGTGCCAGCAGCCAAGAGTCGGGGCCGGGCGAACAGTACTTC.

For this clonotype: No conserved phenylalanine or tryptophan is present at the end of the CDR3, so a read error is the likely explanation. The gene calls are TRBV11-1 and TRBJ2-1; D is possibly TRBD1 or TRBD2 (5 bases each). The CDR3 spans 15 residues. Germline values: CDR1 SGHAT, CDR2 FQDESV (reference sequence). CDR3 in amino acids: CASSPTGTEDNGQFI. The CDR3 bases are TGTGCCAGCAGCCCTACTGGGACGGAGGACAATGGGCAGTTCATC.

About this clonotype: Its ends do not fully match the called genes, so a read error is possible. This chain uses TRBV10-3 with TRBJ1-1; D is undetermined. Germline CDR1 ENHRY, CDR2 SYGVKD. CDR3 length: 14 residues. The CDR3 DNA sequence: TGTGCCATCAGTGAGGATCAGTGGGCTCGGCGGGCTTCCTTT. Its translation is CAISEDQWARRASF.